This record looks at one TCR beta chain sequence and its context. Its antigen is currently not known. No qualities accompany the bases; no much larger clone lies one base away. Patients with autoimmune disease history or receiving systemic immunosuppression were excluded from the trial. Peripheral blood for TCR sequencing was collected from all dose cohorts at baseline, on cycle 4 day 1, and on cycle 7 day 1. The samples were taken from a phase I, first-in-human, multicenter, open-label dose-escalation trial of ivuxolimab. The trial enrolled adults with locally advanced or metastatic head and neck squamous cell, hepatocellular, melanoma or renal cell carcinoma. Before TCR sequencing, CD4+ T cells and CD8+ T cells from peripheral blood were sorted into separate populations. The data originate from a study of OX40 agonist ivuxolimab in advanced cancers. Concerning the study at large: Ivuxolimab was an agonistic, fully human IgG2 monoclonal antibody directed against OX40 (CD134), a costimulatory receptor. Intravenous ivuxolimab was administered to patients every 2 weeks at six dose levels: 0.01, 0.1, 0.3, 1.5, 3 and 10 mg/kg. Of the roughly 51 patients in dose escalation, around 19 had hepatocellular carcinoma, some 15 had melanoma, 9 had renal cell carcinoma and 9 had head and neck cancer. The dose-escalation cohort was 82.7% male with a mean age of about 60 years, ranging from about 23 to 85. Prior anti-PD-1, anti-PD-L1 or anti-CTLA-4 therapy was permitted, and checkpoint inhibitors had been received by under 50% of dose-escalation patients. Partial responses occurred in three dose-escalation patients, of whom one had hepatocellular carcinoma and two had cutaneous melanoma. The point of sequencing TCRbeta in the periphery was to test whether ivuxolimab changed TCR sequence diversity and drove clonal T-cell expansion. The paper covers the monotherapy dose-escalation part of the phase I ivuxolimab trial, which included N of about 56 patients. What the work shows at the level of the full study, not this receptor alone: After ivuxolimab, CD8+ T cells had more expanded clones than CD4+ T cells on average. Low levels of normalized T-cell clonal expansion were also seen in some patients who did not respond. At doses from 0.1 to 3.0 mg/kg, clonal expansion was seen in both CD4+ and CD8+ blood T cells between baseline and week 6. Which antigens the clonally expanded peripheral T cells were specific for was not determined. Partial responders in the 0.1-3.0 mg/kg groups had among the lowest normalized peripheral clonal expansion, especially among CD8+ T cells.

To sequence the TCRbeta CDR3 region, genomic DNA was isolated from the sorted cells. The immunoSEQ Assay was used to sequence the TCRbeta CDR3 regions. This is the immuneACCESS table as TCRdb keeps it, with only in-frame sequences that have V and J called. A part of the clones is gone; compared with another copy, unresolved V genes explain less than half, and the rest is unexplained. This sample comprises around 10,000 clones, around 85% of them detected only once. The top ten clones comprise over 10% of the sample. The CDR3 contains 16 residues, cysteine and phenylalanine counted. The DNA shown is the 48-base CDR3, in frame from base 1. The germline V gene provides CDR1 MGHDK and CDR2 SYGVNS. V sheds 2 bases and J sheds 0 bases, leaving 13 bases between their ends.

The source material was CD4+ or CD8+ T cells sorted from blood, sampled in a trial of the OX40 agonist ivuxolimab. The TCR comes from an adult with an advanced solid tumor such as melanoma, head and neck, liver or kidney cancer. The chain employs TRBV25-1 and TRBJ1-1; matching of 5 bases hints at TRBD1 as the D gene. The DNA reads TGTGCCAGCAGTGAACGGGGGGATTATCTGAACACTGAAGCTTTCTTT. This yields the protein CASSERGDYLNTEAFF.